The TCR beta chain described here comes from a study of response to subunit inactivated influenza vaccine. Concerning this clonotype itself: No antigen is known for it.

TCRdb re-called the RT-PCR reads through MiXCR, storing one row per CDR3 protein. Of more than 150,000 distinct CDR3 sequences in the sample, around 9% were seen once. V was pared by 0 bases and J by 5 bases, with 9 bases between. The CDR3 totals 13 residues. CDR1 is DFQATT, CDR2 SNEGSKA, per germline (reference sequence). The study, taken as a whole, reports: Every seasonal influenza vaccination brings in few new T cells, the authors suggested.

Source: non-naive T cells sorted from PBMCs, taken on the day of vaccination. The sequence was obtained from a man aged 50 or older who received an inactivated influenza vaccine. V usage is TRBV20-1 and J usage is TRBJ2-3; no firm D call. The CDR3 coding sequence is TGCAGTGCTAGAGATTTAGTTTTAGATACGCAGTATTTT. This sequence encodes CSARDLVLDTQYF.